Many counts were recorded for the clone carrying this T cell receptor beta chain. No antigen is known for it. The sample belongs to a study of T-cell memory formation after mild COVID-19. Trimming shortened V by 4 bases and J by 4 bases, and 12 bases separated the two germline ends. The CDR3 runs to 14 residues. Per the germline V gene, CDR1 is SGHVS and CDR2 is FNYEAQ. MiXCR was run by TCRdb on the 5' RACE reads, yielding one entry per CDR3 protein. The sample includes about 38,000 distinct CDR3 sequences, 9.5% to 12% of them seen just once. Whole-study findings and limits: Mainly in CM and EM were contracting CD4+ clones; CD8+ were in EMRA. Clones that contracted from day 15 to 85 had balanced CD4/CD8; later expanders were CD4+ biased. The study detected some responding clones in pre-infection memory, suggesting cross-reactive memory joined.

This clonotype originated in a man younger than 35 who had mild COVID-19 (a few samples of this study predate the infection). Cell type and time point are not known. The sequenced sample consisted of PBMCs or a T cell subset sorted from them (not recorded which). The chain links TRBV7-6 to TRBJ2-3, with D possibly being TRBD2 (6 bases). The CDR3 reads CASSSGTPSDTQYF. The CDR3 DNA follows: TGTGCCAGCAGCTCCGGGACTCCTTCAGATACGCAGTATTTT. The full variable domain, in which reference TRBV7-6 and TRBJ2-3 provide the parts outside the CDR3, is GAGVSQSPRYKVTKRGQDVALRCDPISGHVSLYWYRQALGQGPEFLTYFNYEAQQDKSGLPNDRFSAERPEGSISTLTIQRTEQRDSAMYRCASSSGTPSDTQYFGPGTRLTVL.